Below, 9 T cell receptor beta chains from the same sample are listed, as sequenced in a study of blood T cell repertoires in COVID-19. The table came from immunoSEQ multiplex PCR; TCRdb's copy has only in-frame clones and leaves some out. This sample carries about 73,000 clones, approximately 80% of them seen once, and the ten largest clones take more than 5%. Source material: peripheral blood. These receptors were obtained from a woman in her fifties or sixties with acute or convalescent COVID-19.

The CDR3 loop is CASSLIQRGGPGELFF. DNA of the CDR3: TGCGCCAGCAGCTTGATCCAGCGGGGGGGCCCCGGGGAGCTGTTTTTT. V and J are TRBV5-1 and TRBJ2-2; 10 bases map to TRBD2. The V and J ends lost 1 base and 6 bases, in that order; junction bases with no gene match: 6. Germline CDR1 reads SGHRS; CDR2 reads YFSETQ. The CDR3 has 16 residues. The full variable domain, rest sourced from reference TRBV5-1 and TRBJ2-2, is KAGVTQTPRYLIKTRGQQVTLSCSPISGHRSVSWYQQTPGQGLQFLFEYFSETQRNKGNFPGRFSGRQFSNSRSEMNVSTLELGDSALYLCASSLIQRGGPGELFFGEGSRLTVL.

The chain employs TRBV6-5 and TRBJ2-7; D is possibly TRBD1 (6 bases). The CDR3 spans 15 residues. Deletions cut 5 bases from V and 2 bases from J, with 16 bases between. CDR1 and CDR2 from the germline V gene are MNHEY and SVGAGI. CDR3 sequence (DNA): TGTGCCAGCAGTCCTTTGGACAGTCTCACCTACGAGCAGTACTTC. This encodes CASSPLDSLTYEQYF.

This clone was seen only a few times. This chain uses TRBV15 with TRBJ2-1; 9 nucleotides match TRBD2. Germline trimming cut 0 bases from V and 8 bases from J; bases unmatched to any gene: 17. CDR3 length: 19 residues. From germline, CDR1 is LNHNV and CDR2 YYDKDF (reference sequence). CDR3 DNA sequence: TGTGCCACCAGCAGAGATGAACTAGCGGGTCATACTAGCAGGGATGAGCAGTTCTTC. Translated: CATSRDELAGHTSRDEQFF.

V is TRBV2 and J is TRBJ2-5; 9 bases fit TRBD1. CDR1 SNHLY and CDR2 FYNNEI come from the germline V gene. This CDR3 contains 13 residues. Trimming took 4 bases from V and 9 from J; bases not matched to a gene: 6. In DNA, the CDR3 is TGTGCCAGCAGTGCGGGACAGGGTACGGCCCAGTACTTC. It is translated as CASSAGQGTAQYF.

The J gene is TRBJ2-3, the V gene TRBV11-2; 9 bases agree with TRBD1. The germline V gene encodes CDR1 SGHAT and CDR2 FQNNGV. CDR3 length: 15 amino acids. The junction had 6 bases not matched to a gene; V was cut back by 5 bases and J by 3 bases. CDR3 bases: TGTGCCAGCAGCCCCGGACAGGGGATGACAGATACGCAGTATTTT. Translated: CASSPGQGMTDTQYF.

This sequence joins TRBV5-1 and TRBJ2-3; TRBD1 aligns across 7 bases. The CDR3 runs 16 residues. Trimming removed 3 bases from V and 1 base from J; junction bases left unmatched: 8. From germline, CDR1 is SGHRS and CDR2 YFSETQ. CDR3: CASSSLRTGGTDTQYF. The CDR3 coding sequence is TGCGCCAGCAGCTCCCTTCGAACAGGGGGCACAGATACGCAGTATTTT.

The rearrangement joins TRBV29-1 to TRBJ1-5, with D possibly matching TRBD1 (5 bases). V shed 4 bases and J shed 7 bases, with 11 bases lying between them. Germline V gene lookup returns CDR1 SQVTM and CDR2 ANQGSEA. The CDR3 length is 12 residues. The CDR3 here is CSVGGEGQPQHF. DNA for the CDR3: TGCAGCGTTGGAGGGGAGGGGCAGCCCCAGCATTTT.

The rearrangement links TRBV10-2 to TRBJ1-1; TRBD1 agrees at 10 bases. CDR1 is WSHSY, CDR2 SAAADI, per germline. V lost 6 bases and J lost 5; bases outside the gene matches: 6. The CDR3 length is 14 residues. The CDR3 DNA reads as TGCGCCAGCAGCGTCGGACAGGGGGGGACTGAAGCTTTCTTT. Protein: CASSVGQGGTEAFF.

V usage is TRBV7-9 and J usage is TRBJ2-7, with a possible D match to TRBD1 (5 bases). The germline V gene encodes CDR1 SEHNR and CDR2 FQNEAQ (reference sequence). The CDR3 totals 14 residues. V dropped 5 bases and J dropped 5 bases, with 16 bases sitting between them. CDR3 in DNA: TGTGCCAGCAGCAAGGACACCGGGTCAGACGAGCAGTACTTC. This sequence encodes CASSKDTGSDEQYF.